This is a list of T cell receptor beta chains from one sample in a study of CD8+ T cells in alopecia areata. TCRdb keeps only in-frame clones here, not all; method: immunoSEQ multiplex PCR. The repertoire consists of 85,000 to 110,000 clones, with 45% to 60% occurring once and the leading ten covering around 9%. Specimen: CD4+ T cells sorted from blood. The receptors were sampled from a human donor in good health. Both conserved end residues are part of each CDR3. The D gene is left open where the match is weak.

v_gene	d_gene	j_gene	CDR3aa
TRBV28	-	TRBJ2-7	CASSWGHGPYEQYF
TRBV30	TRBD1	TRBJ1-5	CAWSAPGQSGNQPQHF
TRBV5-1	-	TRBJ2-3	CASSFYVSTDTQYF
TRBV7-9	-	TRBJ2-7	CASSLVMDEQYF
TRBV23-1	-	TRBJ2-3	CASSTVSEGVLTDTQYF
TRBV27	TRBD1	TRBJ2-3	CASSLDRDTDTQYF
TRBV4-1	-	TRBJ2-6	CASSRGFAGANVLTF
TRBV5-6	TRBD1	TRBJ1-1	CASSWGQGQAEAFF
TRBV28	-	TRBJ2-7	CASNRGLYEQYF
TRBV29-1	TRBD2	TRBJ2-5	CSVELASGQETQYF
TRBV29-1	TRBD2	TRBJ2-3	CSVEPLGLPTNTQYF
TRBV5-1	-	TRBJ2-1	CASRYADGNEQFF
TRBV5-6	-	TRBJ2-1	CASSFPTSYNEQFF
TRBV28	TRBD1	TRBJ1-5	CASYGTGPPGNQPQHF
TRBV30	-	TRBJ2-2	CAFWGVRFAGELFF
TRBV15	-	TRBJ1-5	CATSPLKGQPQHF
TRBV21-1	-	TRBJ2-5	CASSLPGTVMQYQETQYF
TRBV29-1	-	TRBJ1-1	CSSQQNTEAFF
TRBV7-9	TRBD1	TRBJ2-1	CASSLSGTALGNEQFF
TRBV6-1	-	TRBJ2-3	CASAGHPLPTQYF
TRBV25-1	-	TRBJ1-2	CASSDALGSNYGYTF
TRBV5-1	-	TRBJ1-1	CASSAWTAMNTEAFF
TRBV5-1	-	TRBJ1-1	CASSSGGTEAFF
TRBV7-9	TRBD1	TRBJ2-4	CASSLGDRAIQYF
TRBV28	-	TRBJ1-5	CASSPGGRNQPQHF
TRBV19	-	TRBJ2-1	CASSTTGDSYNEQFF
TRBV25-1	-	TRBJ2-3	CASSEGRNTDTQYF
TRBV7-2	TRBD2	TRBJ2-1	CASSLVAGVNEQFF
TRBV7-2	-	TRBJ2-7	CASSLAIAYEQYF
TRBV5-6	TRBD1	TRBJ1-2	CASSRTGTGTNYGYTF